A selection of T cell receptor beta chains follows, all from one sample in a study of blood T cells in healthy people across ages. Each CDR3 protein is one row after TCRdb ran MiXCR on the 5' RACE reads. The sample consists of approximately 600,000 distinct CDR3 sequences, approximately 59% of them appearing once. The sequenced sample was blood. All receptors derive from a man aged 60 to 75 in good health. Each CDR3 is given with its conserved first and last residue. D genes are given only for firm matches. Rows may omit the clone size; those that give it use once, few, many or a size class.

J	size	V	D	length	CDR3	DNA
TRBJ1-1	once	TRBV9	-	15	CASRKGSGMNTEAFF	TGTGCCAGCAGGAAGGGTTCGGGTATGAACACTGAAGCTTTCTTT
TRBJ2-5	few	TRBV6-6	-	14	CASSYRGGAETQYF	TGTGCCAGCAGTTACCGGGGCGGTGCGGAGACCCAGTACTTC
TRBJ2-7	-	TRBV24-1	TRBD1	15	CATMGQRRSDYEQYF	TGTGCCACCATGGGACAGCGGAGGTCAGACTACGAGCAGTACTTC
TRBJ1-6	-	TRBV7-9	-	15	CASSFDGGLNSPLHF	TGTGCCAGCAGCTTTGACGGGGGACTTAATTCACCCCTCCACTTT
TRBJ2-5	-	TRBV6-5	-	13	CASSPGHGETQYF	TGTGCCAGCAGTCCCGGACACGGAGAGACCCAGTACTTC
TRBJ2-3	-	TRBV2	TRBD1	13	CASGGTGPDTQYF	TGTGCCAGCGGAGGGACAGGCCCAGATACGCAGTATTTT
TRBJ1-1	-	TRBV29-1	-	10	CSVFHPEAFF	TGCAGCGTATTTCACCCTGAAGCTTTCTTT
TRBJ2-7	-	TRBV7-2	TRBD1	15	CASSKIGTGPYEQYF	TGTGCCAGCAGCAAAATAGGGACAGGGCCCTACGAGCAGTACTTC
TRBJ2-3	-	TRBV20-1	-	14	CSARPGEGTDTQYF	TGCAGTGCTCGCCCCGGAGAGGGCACAGATACGCAGTATTTT
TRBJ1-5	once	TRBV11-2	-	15	CASSLRTASNQPQHF	TGTGCCAGCAGCTTACGGACAGCTAGCAATCAGCCCCAGCATTTT
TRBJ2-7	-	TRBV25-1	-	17	CASSQLEGRPFSYEQYF	TGTGCCAGCAGTCAATTAGAAGGGCGCCCTTTCTCCTACGAGCAGTACTTC
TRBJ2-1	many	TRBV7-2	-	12	CASSPFIGEQFF	TGTGCCAGCAGCCCTTTTATAGGTGAGCAGTTCTTC
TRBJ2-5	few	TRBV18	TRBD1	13	CASSGQSQETQYF	TGTGCCAGCTCGGGACAGAGCCAAGAGACCCAGTACTTC
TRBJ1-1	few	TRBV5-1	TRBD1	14	CASSPTTGSPEAFF	TGCGCCAGCAGCCCGACGACAGGGAGCCCCGAAGCTTTCTTT
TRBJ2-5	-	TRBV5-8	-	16	CASSRTLAAQGETQYF	TGTGCCAGCAGCAGGACACTAGCGGCACAGGGGGAGACCCAGTACTTC
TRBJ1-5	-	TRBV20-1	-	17	CSARDGGLLQSNQPQHF	TGCAGTGCTAGAGATGGGGGACTCTTACAAAGCAATCAGCCCCAGCATTTT
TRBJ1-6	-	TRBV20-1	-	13	CSASVGARSPLHF	TGCAGTGCTAGTGTGGGGGCTCGATCACCCCTCCACTTT
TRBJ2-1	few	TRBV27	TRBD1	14	CASSLRQGRNEQFF	TGTGCCAGCAGTCTAAGACAGGGTAGGAATGAGCAGTTCTTC
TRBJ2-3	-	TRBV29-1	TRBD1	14	CSAISGQGMGTQYF	TGCAGCGCGATCTCGGGACAGGGGATGGGTACGCAGTATTTT
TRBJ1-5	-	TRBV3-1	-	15	CASSQDGGVQQPQHF	TGTGCCAGCAGCCAAGATGGTGGAGTACAGCAGCCCCAGCATTTT
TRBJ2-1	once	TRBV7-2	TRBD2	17	CASSPRTSGASYNEQFF	TGTGCCAGCAGCCCAAGGACTAGCGGGGCTTCCTACAATGAGCAGTTCTTC
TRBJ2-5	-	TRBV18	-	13	CASSPRDQETQYF	TGTGCCAGCTCACCACGGGACCAAGAGACCCAGTACTTC
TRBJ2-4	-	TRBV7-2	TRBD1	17	CASSLGGQAAGGNIQYF	TGTGCCAGCAGCTTAGGGGGACAGGCCGCTGGGGGAAACATTCAGTACTTC
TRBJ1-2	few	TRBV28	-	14	CASSFNVQGYGYTF	TGTGCCAGCAGTTTTAACGTACAGGGCTATGGCTACACCTTC
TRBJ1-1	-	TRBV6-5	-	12	CASSYHGGAAFF	TGTGCCAGCAGTTATCACGGGGGAGCAGCTTTCTTT
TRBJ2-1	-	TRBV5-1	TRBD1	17	CASSSGRTGFPSDEQFF	TGCGCCAGCAGCTCAGGGAGGACAGGGTTCCCTAGCGATGAGCAGTTCTTC
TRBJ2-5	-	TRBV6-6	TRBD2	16	CASSPAQRGSEETQYF	TGTGCCAGCAGCCCTGCTCAGCGGGGGTCCGAAGAGACCCAGTACTTC
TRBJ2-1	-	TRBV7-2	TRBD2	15	CASTRGRGGVPEQFF	TGTGCCAGCACTCGGGGGCGGGGGGGCGTGCCGGAGCAGTTCTTC
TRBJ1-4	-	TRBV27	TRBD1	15	CASSPEDRAWEKLFF	TGTGCCAGCAGTCCCGAGGACAGGGCGTGGGAAAAACTGTTTTTT
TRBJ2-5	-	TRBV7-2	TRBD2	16	CASSLALAGGLNEQYF	TGTGCCAGCAGCTTAGCCCTAGCGGGGGGCCTTAATGAGCAGTACTTC
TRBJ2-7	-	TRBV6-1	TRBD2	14	CASSSGGRFYEQYF	TGTGCCAGCAGTAGCGGGGGGCGCTTCTACGAGCAGTACTTC
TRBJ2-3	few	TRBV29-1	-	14	CSVRRDPREDTQYF	TGCAGCGTTCGAAGAGACCCAAGGGAGGATACGCAGTATTTT
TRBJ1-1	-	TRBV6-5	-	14	CASSARTANTEAFF	TGTGCCAGCAGTGCACGGACAGCGAACACTGAAGCTTTCTTT